The clone carrying this TCR beta chain appeared a few times. Its cognate antigen is unknown. This sample also contains other DNA sequences that code for the same CDR3. The CDR3 is 13 amino acids. Germline CDR1 reads SEHNR; CDR2 reads FQNEAQ (reference sequence). The J segment lost 3 bases and the V segment lost 3 bases, leaving 1 base of the junction unmatched. Sequencing used immunoSEQ multiplex PCR; TCRdb keeps in-frame clones, though not all of them. This repertoire shows about 4,500 clones, 62% found once; its top ten account for more than 6.5%. The record originates from a study of coeliac disease. Study-wide context: Coeliac patients had active, refractory type I, or gluten-free-diet-controlled disease. Study-wide results and caveats: Largely private TRB repertoires meant most sequences were sample-unique. Intraepithelial and lamina propria fractions were not highly pure. In active celiac disease, intraepithelial and lamina propria TRB and TRG repertoires were less clonal than controls.

The sample taken for sequencing was intraepithelial lymphocytes from the gut. This clonotype was sampled from a young woman with active celiac disease. The chain uses TRBV7-9 and TRBJ1-2; 7 bases are a match to TRBD1. CDR3 region: CASSFGQDYGYTF. The CDR3 DNA sequence: TGTGCCAGCAGCTTTGGACAGGACTATGGCTACACCTTC.